This T cell receptor (beta chain) appears in the sequencing data of a study of metastatic and nonmetastatic thyroid tumors. Study information: It was across blood and tumor or nodule tissue from malignant and benign thyroid patients that repertoires were compared. General study findings and limits: The reported finding was significantly higher TCR beta diversity in malignant thyroid tumors relative to benign nodules, in blood and tumor.

The entire patient cohort was treatment-naive prior to thyroid surgery. Trimming left V 5 bases short and J 4 bases short, with 15 bases between. The V gene's germline CDR1 is MDHEN and CDR2 SYDVKM. The CDR3 totals 14 residues. A few counts support this clone. Antigen unknown. Authors' data handling: Clinicopathological groups supplied CDR3 differences that were used to build a distant-metastasis classifier for papillary thyroid cancer. With MiXCR, TCRdb reprocessed the PCR reads. These V and J calls derive from TCRdb rather than the authors' analysis. The table lists approximately 35,000 clones, 35% of them singletons, with approximately 24% in the top ten.

Material: tumor tissue. This receptor was taken from a female donor with papillary thyroid cancer or a benign thyroid nodule (not recorded which). Some clones in this sample may be carry-over from other donors' samples. This rearrangement joins TRBV28 to TRBJ2-7, with D unclear. CDR3 in amino acids: CASSEWNTGYEQYF. For the CDR3, the DNA is TGTGCCAGCAGTGAATGGAATACCGGGTACGAGCAGTACTTC. Full variable domain (missing parts from reference TRBV28 and TRBJ2-7): DVKVTQSSRYLVKRTGEKVFLECVQDMDHENMFWYRQDPGLGLRLIYFSYDVKMKEKGDIPEGYSVSREKKERFSLILESASTNQTSMYLCASSEWNTGYEQYFGPGTRLTVT.